A selection of T cell receptor beta chains follows, all from one sample in a study of T cell responses to AZD1222 COVID-19 vaccine. Profiled with immunoSEQ multiplex PCR; TCRdb holds only in-frame clones, not every one. Here the sample spans 150,000 to 180,000 clones, about 87% being singletons. Here the sequenced sample was peripheral blood, taken on day 0 of AZD1222 vaccination. Receptors were obtained from an adult in good health. CDR3s include the opening cysteine and the closing phenylalanine or tryptophan. The order of the fields is clone size, V gene, J gene, D gene, CDR3 protein, CDR3 DNA. A D gene is named only where the DNA matches it firmly. Not all rows give a size; the values are once, few, many and, for expanded clones, a class.

clone_size: .
v_call: TRBV2
j_call: TRBJ2-7
d_call: TRBD2
cdr3_aa: CASKGTRNGEQYF
cdr3_nt: TGTGCCAGCAAGGGGACTAGGAACGGAGAGCAGTACTTC

clone_size: .
v_call: TRBV19
j_call: TRBJ1-5
d_call: TRBD1
cdr3_aa: CASSIKTGGRNSNQPQHF
cdr3_nt: TGTGCCAGTAGTATAAAGACAGGGGGGAGAAATAGCAATCAGCCCCAGCATTTT

clone_size: .
v_call: TRBV29-1
j_call: TRBJ2-7
d_call: .
cdr3_aa: CSVEVNYEQYF
cdr3_nt: TGCAGCGTTGAGGTTAATTACGAGCAGTACTTC

clone_size: .
v_call: TRBV18
j_call: TRBJ2-3
d_call: .
cdr3_aa: CASSPTAQGPGTDTQYF
cdr3_nt: TGTGCCAGCTCACCTACCGCTCAGGGACCCGGGACAGATACGCAGTATTTT

clone_size: .
v_call: TRBV9
j_call: TRBJ2-2
d_call: .
cdr3_aa: CASARGGQITGELFF
cdr3_nt: TGTGCCAGCGCCCGTGGGGGGCAGATCACCGGGGAGCTGTTTTTT

clone_size: .
v_call: TRBV3-1/TRBV3-2
j_call: TRBJ2-3
d_call: .
cdr3_aa: CASSQVSDTQYF
cdr3_nt: TGTGCCAGCAGCCAAGTCAGCGATACGCAGTATTTT

clone_size: .
v_call: TRBV7-6
j_call: TRBJ1-2
d_call: TRBD1
cdr3_aa: CASSSYTGGIYGYTF
cdr3_nt: TGTGCCAGCAGCTCCTACACAGGGGGGATTTATGGCTACACCTTC

clone_size: .
v_call: TRBV2
j_call: TRBJ2-2
d_call: .
cdr3_aa: CASSELGQTNTGELFF
cdr3_nt: TGTGCCAGCAGTGAATTAGGGCAGACTAACACCGGGGAGCTGTTTTTT

clone_size: .
v_call: TRBV9
j_call: TRBJ2-3
d_call: .
cdr3_aa: CASSVGGASGDTQYF
cdr3_nt: TGTGCCAGCAGCGTAGGAGGAGCTTCTGGCGATACGCAGTATTTT

clone_size: once
v_call: TRBV4-2
j_call: TRBJ2-1
d_call: .
cdr3_aa: CASSQDLDGYNEQFF
cdr3_nt: TGTGCCAGCAGCCAAGATCTGGACGGCTACAATGAGCAGTTCTTC

clone_size: .
v_call: TRBV18
j_call: TRBJ1-1
d_call: .
cdr3_aa: CASSPPGWVAEAFF
cdr3_nt: TGTGCCAGCTCACCTCCAGGATGGGTCGCTGAAGCTTTCTTT

clone_size: once
v_call: TRBV12-3/TRBV12-4
j_call: TRBJ2-2
d_call: TRBD1
cdr3_aa: CASDRGSGELFF
cdr3_nt: TGTGCCAGCGACAGGGGATCCGGGGAGCTGTTTTTT

clone_size: once
v_call: TRBV7-9
j_call: TRBJ2-5
d_call: .
cdr3_aa: CASSLGVRTQETQYF
cdr3_nt: TGTGCCAGCAGCTTAGGGGTCAGAACTCAAGAGACCCAGTACTTC

clone_size: .
v_call: TRBV4-2
j_call: TRBJ2-3
d_call: .
cdr3_aa: CASSQEYWGADTQYF
cdr3_nt: TGTGCCAGCAGCCAAGAATACTGGGGCGCAGATACGCAGTATTTT

clone_size: .
v_call: TRBV4-3
j_call: TRBJ1-5
d_call: .
cdr3_aa: CASSQDLGGHNQPQHF
cdr3_nt: TGCGCCAGCAGCCAAGATCTGGGGGGGCATAATCAGCCCCAGCATTTT

clone_size: .
v_call: TRBV3-1/TRBV3-2
j_call: TRBJ2-7
d_call: .
cdr3_aa: CASSNAYEQYF
cdr3_nt: TGTGCCAGCAGCAATGCCTACGAGCAGTACTTC

clone_size: .
v_call: TRBV5-1
j_call: TRBJ1-6
d_call: TRBD1
cdr3_aa: CASSLSGTADNSPLHF
cdr3_nt: TGCGCCAGCAGCTTATCCGGGACAGCCGATAATTCACCCCTCCACTTT

clone_size: .
v_call: TRBV5-1
j_call: TRBJ1-2
d_call: .
cdr3_aa: CASSLSGDGYGYTF
cdr3_nt: TGCGCCAGCAGCTTATCAGGGGATGGCTATGGCTACACCTTC

clone_size: few
v_call: TRBV5-1
j_call: TRBJ2-3
d_call: TRBD1
cdr3_aa: CASSLDWDSALLDTQYF
cdr3_nt: TGCGCCAGCAGCTTGGATTGGGACAGCGCCTTGCTGGATACGCAGTATTTT

clone_size: .
v_call: TRBV7-2
j_call: TRBJ2-1
d_call: TRBD1
cdr3_aa: CASSPGQGGYNEQFF
cdr3_nt: TGTGCCAGCAGCCCGGGACAGGGGGGGTACAATGAGCAGTTCTTC

clone_size: .
v_call: TRBV6-5
j_call: TRBJ2-7
d_call: .
cdr3_aa: CASKQEYEQYF
cdr3_nt: TGTGCCAGCAAACAAGAATACGAGCAGTACTTC

clone_size: .
v_call: TRBV20-1
j_call: TRBJ2-7
d_call: TRBD2
cdr3_aa: CSASRVASGFYEQYF
cdr3_nt: TGCAGTGCTAGTCGAGTGGCTAGCGGTTTCTACGAGCAGTACTTC